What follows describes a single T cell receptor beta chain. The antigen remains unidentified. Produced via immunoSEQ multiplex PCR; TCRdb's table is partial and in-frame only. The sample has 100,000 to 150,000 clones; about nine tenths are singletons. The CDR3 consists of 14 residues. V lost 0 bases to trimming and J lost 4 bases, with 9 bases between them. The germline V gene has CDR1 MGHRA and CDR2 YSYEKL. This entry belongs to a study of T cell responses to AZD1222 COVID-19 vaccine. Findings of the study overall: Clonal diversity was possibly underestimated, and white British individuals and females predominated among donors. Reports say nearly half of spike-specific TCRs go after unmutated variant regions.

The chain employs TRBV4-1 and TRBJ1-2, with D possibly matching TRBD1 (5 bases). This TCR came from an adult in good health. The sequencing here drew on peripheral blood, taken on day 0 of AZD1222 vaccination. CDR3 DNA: TGCGCCAGCAGCCAAGACTTACAGGTCTATGGCTACACCTTC. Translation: CASSQDLQVYGYTF.